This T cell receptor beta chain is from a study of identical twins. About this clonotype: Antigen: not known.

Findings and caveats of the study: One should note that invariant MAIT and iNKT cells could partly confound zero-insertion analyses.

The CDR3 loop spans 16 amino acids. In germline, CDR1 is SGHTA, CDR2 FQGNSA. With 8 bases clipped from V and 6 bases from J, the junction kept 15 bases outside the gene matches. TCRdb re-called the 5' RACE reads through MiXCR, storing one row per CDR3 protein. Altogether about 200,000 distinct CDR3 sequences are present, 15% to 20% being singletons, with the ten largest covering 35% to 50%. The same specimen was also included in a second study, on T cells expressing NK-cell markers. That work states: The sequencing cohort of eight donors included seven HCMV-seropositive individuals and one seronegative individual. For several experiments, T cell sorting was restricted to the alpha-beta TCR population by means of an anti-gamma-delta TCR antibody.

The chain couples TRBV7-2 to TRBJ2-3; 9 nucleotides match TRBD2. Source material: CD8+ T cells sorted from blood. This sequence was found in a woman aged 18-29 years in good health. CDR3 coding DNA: TGTGCCAGCGGCTGGATGGTAGCGGGAGAGGAGGATACGCAGTATTTT. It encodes CASGWMVAGEEDTQYF. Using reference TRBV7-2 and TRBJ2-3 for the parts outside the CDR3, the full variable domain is GAGVSQSPSNKVTEKGKDVELRCDPISGHTALYWYRQSLGQGLEFLIYFQGNSAPDKSGLPSDRFSAERTGGSVSTLTIQRTQQEDSAVYLCASGWMVAGEEDTQYFGPGTRLTVL.